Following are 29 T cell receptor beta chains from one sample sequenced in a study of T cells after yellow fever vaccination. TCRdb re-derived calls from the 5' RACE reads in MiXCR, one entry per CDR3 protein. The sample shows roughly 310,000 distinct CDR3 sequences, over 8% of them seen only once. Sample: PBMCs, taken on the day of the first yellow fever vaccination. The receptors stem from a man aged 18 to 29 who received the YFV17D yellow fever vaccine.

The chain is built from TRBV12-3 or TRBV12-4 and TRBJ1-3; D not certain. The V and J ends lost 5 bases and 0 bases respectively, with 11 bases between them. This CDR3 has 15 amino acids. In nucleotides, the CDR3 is TGTGCCAGCAGTATTGACGGAGGCTCTGGAAACACCATATATTTT. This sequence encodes CASSIDGGSGNTIYF.

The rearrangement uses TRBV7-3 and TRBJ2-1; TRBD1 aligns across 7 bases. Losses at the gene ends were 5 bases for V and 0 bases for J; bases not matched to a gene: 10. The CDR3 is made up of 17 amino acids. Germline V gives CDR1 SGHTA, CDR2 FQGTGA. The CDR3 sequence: CASSPQSGQSSYNEQFF. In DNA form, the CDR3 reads TGTGCCAGCAGCCCCCAATCGGGACAGAGCTCCTACAATGAGCAGTTCTTC. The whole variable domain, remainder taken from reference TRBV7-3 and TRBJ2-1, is GAGVSQTPSNKVTEKGKYVELRCDPISGHTALYWYRQSLGQGPEFLIYFQGTGAADDSGLPNDRFFAVRPEGSVSTLKIQRTERGDSAVYLCASSPQSGQSSYNEQFFGPGTRLTVL.

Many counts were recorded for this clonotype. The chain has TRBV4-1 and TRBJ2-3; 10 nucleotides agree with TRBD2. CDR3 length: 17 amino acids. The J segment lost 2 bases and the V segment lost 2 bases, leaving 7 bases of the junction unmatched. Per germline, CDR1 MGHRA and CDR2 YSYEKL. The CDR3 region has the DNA TGCGCCAGCAGCCAAAGTCCTAGCGGGGGCGACACAGATACGCAGTATTTT. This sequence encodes CASSQSPSGGDTDTQYF.

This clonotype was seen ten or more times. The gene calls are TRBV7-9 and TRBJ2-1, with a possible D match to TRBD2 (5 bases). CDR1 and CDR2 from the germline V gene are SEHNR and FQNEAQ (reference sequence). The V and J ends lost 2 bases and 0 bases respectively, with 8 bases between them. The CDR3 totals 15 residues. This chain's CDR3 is CASSLSGSSYNEQFF. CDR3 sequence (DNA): TGTGCCAGCAGCTTAAGCGGCAGCTCCTACAATGAGCAGTTCTTC.

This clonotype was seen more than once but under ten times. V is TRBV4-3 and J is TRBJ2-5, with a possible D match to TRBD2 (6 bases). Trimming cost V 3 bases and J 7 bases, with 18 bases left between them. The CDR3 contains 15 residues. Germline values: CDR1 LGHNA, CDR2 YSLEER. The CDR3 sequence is CASSQDGTVGRTQYF. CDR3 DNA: TGCGCCAGCAGCCAGGACGGGACTGTCGGTAGGACCCAGTACTTC.

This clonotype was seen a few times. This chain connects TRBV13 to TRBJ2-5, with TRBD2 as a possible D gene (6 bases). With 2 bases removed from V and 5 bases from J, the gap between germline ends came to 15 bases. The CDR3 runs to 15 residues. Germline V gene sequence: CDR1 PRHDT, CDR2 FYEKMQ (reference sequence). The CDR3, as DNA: TGTGCCAGCAGCTTACTTTCCGGGGGAAGGGAGACCCAGTACTTC. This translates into CASSLLSGGRETQYF. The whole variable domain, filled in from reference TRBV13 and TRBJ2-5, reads AAGVIQSPRHLIKEKRETATLKCYPIPRHDTVYWYQQGPGQDPQFLISFYEKMQSDKGSIPDRFSAQQFSDYHSELNMSSLELGDSALYFCASSLLSGGRETQYFGPGTRLLVL.

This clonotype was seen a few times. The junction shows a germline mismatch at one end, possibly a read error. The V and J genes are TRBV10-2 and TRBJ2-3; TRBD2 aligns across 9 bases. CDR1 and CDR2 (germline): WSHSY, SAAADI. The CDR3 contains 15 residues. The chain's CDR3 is CASSMTGTSRDTQYF. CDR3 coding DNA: TGCGCCAGCAGTATGACCGGGACTAGCAGAGATACGCAGTATTTT.

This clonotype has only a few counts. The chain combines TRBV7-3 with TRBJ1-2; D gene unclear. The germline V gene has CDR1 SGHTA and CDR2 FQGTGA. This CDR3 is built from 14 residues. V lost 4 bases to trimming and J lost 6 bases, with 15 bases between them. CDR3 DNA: TGTGCCAGCAGCTCAAATGACCGGGCTCATGGCTACACCTTC. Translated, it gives CASSSNDRAHGYTF.

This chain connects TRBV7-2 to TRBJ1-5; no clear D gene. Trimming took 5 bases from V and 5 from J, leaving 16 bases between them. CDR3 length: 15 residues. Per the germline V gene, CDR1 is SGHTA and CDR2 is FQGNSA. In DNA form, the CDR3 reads TGTGCCAGCAGCCGCACGAGGGCGAGGGATCAGCCCCAGCATTTT. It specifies CASSRTRARDQPQHF.

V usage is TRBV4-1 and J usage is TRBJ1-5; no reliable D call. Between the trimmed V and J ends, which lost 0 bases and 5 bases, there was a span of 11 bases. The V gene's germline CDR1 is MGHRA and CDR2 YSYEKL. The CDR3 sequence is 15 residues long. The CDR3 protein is CASSQEGTSHQPQHF. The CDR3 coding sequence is TGCGCCAGCAGCCAAGAGGGCACTTCTCATCAGCCCCAGCATTTT.

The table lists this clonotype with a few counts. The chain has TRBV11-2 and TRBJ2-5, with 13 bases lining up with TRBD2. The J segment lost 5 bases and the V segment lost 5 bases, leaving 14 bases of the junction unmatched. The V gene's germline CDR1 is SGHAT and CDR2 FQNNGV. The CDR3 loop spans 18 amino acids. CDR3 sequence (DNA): TGTGCCAGCAGCCGCCCATCCGTGACTAGCGGGGGGAGGGAGACCCAGTACTTC. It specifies CASSRPSVTSGGRETQYF.

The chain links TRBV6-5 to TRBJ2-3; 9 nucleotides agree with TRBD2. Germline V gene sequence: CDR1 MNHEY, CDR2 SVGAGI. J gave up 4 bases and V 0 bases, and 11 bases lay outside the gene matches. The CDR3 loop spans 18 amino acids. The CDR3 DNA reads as TGTGCCAGCAGTTACTCCCTTGAGGCGGGGGGGCTCCCAGATACGCAGTATTTT. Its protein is CASSYSLEAGGLPDTQYF.

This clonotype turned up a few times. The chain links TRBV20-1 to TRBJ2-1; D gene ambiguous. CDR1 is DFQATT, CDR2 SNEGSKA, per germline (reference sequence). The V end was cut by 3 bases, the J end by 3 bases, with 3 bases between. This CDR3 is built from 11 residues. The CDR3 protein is CSARGYNEQFF. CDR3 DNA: TGCAGTGCTAGGGGCTACAATGAGCAGTTCTTC.

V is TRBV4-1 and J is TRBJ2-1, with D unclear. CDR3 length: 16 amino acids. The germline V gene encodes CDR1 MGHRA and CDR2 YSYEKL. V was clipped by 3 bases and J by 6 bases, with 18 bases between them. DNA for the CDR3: TGCGCCAGCAGCCAGTTTGTACCAATTATACCCAATGAGCAGTTCTTC. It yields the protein CASSQFVPIIPNEQFF.

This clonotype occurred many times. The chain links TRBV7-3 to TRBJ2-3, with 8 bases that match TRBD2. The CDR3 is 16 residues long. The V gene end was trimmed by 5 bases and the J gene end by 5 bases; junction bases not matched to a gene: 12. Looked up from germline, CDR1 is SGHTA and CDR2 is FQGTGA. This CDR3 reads CASSPRGGAGGDTQYF. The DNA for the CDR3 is TGTGCCAGCAGCCCTCGGGGGGGGGCTGGAGGAGATACGCAGTATTTT.

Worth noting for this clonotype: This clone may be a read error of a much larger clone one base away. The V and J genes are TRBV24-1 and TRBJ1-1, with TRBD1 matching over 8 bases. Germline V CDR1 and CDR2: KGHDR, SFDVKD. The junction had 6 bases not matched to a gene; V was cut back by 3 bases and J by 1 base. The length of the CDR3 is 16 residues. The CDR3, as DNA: TGTGCCACCAGTGATGAACCAGGGGGCCCGAACACTGAAGCTTTCTTT. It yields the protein CATSDEPGGPNTEAFF.

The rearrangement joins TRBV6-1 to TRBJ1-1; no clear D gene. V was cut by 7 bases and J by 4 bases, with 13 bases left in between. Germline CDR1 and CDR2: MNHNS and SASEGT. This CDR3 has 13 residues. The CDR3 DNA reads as TGTGCCAGCAATCCACTAATGGGCACTGAAGCTTTCTTT. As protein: CASNPLMGTEAFF.

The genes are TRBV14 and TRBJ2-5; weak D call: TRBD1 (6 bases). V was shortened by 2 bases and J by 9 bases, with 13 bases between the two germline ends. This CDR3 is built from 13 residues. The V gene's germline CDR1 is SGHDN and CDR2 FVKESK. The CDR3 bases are TGTGCCAGCAGCCAATGGCAGGGGCAGCCCCAGTACTTC. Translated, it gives CASSQWQGQPQYF. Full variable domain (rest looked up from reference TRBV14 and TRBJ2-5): EAGVTQFPSHSVIEKGQTVTLRCDPISGHDNLYWYRRVMGKEIKFLLHFVKESKQDESGMPNNRFLAERTGGTYSTLKVQPAELEDSGVYFCASSQWQGQPQYFGPGTRLLVL.

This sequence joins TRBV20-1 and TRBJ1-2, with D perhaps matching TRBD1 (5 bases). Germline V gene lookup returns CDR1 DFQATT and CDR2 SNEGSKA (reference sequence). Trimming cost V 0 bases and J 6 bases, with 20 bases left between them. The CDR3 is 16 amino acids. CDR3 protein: CSAREGLEGWNDGYTF. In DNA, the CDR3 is TGCAGTGCTAGAGAGGGGTTGGAGGGGTGGAACGATGGCTACACCTTC.

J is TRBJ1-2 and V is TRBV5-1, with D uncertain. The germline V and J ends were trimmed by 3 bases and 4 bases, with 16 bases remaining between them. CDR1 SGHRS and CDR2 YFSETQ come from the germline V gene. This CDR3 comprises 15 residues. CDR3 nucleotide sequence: TGCGCCAGCAGCTCTGCTCCTTCTTTGTCCTATGGCTACACCTTC. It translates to CASSSAPSLSYGYTF.

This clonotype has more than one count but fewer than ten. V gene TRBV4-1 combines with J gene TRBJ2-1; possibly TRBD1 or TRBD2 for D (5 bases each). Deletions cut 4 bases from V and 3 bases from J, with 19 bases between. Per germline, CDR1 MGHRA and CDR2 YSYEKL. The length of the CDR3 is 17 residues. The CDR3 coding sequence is TGCGCCAGCAGCCTATTCGGGACCCAGATAATCTACAATGAGCAGTTCTTC. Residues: CASSLFGTQIIYNEQFF.

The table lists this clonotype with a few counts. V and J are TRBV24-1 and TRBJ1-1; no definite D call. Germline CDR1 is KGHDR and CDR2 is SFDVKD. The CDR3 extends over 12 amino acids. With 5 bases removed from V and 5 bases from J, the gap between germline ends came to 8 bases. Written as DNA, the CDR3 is TGTGCCACCAGTGCAGGAAGGACTGAAGCTTTCTTT. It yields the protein CATSAGRTEAFF.

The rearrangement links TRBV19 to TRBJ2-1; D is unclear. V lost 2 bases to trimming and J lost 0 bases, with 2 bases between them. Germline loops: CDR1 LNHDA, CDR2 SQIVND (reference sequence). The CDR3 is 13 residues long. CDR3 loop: CASSINSYNEQFF. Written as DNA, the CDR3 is TGTGCCAGTAGTATAAACTCCTACAATGAGCAGTTCTTC.

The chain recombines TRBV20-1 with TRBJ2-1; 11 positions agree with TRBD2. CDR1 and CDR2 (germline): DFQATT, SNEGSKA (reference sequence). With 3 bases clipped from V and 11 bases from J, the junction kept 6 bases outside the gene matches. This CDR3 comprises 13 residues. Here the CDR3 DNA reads TGCAGTGCTAGCCTCCCTAGCGGGGGGAAGCAGTTCTTC. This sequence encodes CSASLPSGGKQFF.

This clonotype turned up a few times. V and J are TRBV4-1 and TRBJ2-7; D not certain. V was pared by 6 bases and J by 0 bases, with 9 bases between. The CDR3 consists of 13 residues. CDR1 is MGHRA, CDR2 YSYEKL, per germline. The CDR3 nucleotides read TGCGCCAGCAGACCTAGGGACTCCTACGAGCAGTACTTC. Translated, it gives CASRPRDSYEQYF.

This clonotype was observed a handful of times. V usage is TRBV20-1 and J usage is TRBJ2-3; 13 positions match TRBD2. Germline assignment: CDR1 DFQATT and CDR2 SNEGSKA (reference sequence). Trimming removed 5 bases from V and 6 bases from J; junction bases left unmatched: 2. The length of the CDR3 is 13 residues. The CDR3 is CSAWTSGGDTQYF. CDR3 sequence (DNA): TGCAGTGCTTGGACTAGCGGGGGCGATACGCAGTATTTT.

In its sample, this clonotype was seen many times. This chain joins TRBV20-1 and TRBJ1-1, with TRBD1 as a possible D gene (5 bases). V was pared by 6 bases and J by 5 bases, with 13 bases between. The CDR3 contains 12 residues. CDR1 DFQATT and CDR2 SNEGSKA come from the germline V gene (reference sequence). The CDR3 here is CSAWGGRTEAFF. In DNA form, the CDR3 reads TGCAGTGCATGGGGGGGGAGGACTGAAGCTTTCTTT.

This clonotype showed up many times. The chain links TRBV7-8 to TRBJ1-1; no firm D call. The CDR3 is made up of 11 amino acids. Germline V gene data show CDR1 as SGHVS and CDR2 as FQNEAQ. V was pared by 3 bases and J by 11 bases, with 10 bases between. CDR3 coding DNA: TGTGCCAGCAGCTTCGGGCAGAGGGCTTTCTTT. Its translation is CASSFGQRAFF. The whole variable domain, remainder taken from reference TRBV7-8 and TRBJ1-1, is GAGVSQSPRYKVAKRGQDVALRCDPISGHVSLFWYQQALGQGPEFLTYFQNEAQLDKSGLPSDRFFAERPEGSVSTLKIQRTQQEDSAVYLCASSFGQRAFFGQGTRLTVV.

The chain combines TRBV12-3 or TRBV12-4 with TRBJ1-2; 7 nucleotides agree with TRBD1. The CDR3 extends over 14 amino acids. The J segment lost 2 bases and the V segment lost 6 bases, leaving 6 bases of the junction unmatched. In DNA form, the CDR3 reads TGTGCCAGCAGCCGGGACAGTAGAAACTATGGCTACACCTTC. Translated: CASSRDSRNYGYTF.